This TCR beta chain is from a study of blood T cell repertoires in COVID-19. Study-wide background: There were acute and convalescent COVID-19 samples, and they came from the United States, Italy and Spain. In each case, the material was cDNA or gDNA derived from T cells, B-cell-depleted T cells, or PBMCs.

Study processing details: Quantification of nucleated cells was approximated via reference gene primer amplification. The method was immunoSEQ multiplex PCR; TCRdb's version includes in-frame clones alone and lacks a portion of them. D and trimming were read from the DNA, whereas the V and J calls and clone size are those reported in that table. Of 270,000 or so clones detected, more than 80% appear once; the ten largest clones hold under 3.5%. CDR3 length: 11 residues. V lost 6 bases, J lost 7 bases, and 9 bases lay in between. Germline lookup yields CDR1 ENHRY and CDR2 SYGVKD. The clonotype was recovered from a woman aged 30 to 39 with active or convalescent COVID-19. This chain joins TRBV10-3 and TRBJ1-1; D unresolved. Sample: peripheral blood. The CDR3 loop reads CAIRRESEAFF. CDR3 DNA: TGTGCCATCAGAAGAGAAAGTGAAGCTTTCTTT.